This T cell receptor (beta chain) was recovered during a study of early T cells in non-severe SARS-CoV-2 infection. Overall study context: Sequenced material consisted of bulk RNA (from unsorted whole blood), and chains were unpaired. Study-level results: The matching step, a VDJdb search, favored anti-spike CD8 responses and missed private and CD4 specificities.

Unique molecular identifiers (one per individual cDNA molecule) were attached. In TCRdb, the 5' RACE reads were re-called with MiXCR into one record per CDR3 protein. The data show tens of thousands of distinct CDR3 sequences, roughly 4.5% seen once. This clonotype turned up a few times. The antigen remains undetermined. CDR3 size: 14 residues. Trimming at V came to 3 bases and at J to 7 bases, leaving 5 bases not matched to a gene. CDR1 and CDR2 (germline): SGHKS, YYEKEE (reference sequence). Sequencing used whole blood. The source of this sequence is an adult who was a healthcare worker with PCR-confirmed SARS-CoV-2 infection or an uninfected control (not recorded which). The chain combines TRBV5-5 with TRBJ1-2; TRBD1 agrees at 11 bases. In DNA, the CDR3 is TGTGCCAGCAGCTCCTGGACAGGGGGCTTTGGCTACACCTTC. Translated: CASSSWTGGFGYTF.